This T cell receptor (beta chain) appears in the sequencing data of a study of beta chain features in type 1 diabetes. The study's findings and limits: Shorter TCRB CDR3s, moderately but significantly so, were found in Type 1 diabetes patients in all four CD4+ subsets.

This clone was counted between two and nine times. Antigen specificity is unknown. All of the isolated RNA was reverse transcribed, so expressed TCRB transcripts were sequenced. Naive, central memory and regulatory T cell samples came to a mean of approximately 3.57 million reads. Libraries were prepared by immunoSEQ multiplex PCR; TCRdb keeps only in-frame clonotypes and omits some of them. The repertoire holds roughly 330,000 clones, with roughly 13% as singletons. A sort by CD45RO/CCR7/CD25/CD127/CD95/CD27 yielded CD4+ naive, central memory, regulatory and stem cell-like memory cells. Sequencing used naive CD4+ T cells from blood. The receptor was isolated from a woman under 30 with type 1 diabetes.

CDR3 in amino acids: CSVGQGSVTEAFF. CDR3 in DNA: TGCAGCGTTGGACAGGGATCGGTTACTGAAGCTTTCTTT. J is TRBJ1-1 and V is TRBV29-1; 7 bases agree with TRBD1. This CDR3 has 13 residues. Germline values: CDR1 SQVTM, CDR2 ANQGSEA. V lost 4 bases and J lost 5; bases outside the gene matches: 7.